A single sample is the source of the 5 T cell receptor beta chains below, sequenced in a study of OX40 agonist ivuxolimab in advanced cancers. Repertoires were generated with immunoSEQ multiplex PCR, while TCRdb's copy carries only in-frame clones and drops some. The sample has more than 45,000 clones; about 86% are singletons. Source: CD4+ or CD8+ T cells sorted from blood, taken in a trial of the OX40 agonist ivuxolimab. The receptors were sampled from an adult with an advanced solid tumor such as melanoma, head and neck, liver or kidney cancer.

J is TRBJ2-3 and V is TRBV6-1; D is unclear. This CDR3 has 14 residues. CDR1 is MNHNS, CDR2 SASEGT, per germline. With 1 base removed from V and 0 bases from J, the gap between germline ends came to 5 bases. Written as DNA, the CDR3 is TGTGCCAGCAGTGAAGGGGGAAGCACAGATACGCAGTATTTT. Translating gives CASSEGGSTDTQYF.

As for this clone: Compared with germline, one end of the junction differs, possibly owing to a read error. The rearrangement uses TRBV7-7 and TRBJ2-1; D is uncertain. The length of the CDR3 is 14 residues. Germline assignment: CDR1 SSHAT and CDR2 FNYEAQ (reference sequence). The CDR3: CASSLEFLANEQFF. Written as DNA, the CDR3 is TGTGCTAGCAGCTTAGAATTTTTAGCCAATGAGCAGTTCTTC.

The gene calls are TRBV5-1 and TRBJ2-3; D is uncertain. Germline V gene lookup returns CDR1 SGHRS and CDR2 YFSETQ. This CDR3 comprises 12 residues. Trimming removed 0 bases at V and 4 bases at J, with 3 bases between. CDR3 nucleotide sequence: TGCGCCAGCAGCTTGGCCCCAGATACGCAGTATTTT. Its protein is CASSLAPDTQYF.

The chain carries TRBV2 and TRBJ2-3; D unresolved. CDR3 length: 17 residues. Trimming took 6 bases from V and 2 from J, leaving 21 bases between them. CDR1 SNHLY and CDR2 FYNNEI come from the germline V gene. CDR3 nucleotide sequence: TGTGCCAGCAGCGACTTCCCTCGGGTCTCTGACACAGATACGCAGTATTTT. Residues: CASSDFPRVSDTDTQYF.

V is TRBV11-2 and J is TRBJ2-5, with D possibly being TRBD2 (5 bases). The DNA end favors TRBJ2-7, so the J call may be wrong. The CDR3 contains 15 residues. Germline V gene lookup returns CDR1 SGHAT and CDR2 FQNNGV. DNA for the CDR3: TGTGCCAGCAGCTCGATCACTAGAAAAACCTACGAGCAGTACTTC. Translated: CASSSITRKTYEQYF.